What follows are 27 T cell receptor beta chains derived from one specimen sequenced in a study of blood T cell repertoires in COVID-19. The method was immunoSEQ multiplex PCR; TCRdb's version includes in-frame clones alone and lacks a portion of them. The sample consists of over 130,000 clones, about four fifths of them appearing once. The sample consisted of peripheral blood. These receptors originate from a human donor in a cohort sampled during active COVID-19.

A single count supports this clone. This sequence joins TRBV5-3 and TRBJ2-1; no clear D. TRBV5-3 is treated as an ORF (open reading frame) with a function not yet certain. The CDR3 totals 12 residues. V was shortened by 4 bases and J by 7 bases, with 9 bases between the two germline ends. This CDR3 is CARSLAANEQFF. The CDR3 DNA reads TGTGCCAGAAGCCTCGCGGCGAATGAGCAGTTCTTC.

V is TRBV6-2 or TRBV6-3 and J is TRBJ1-2, with D possibly being TRBD1 (5 bases). The germline V and J ends were trimmed by 5 bases and 1 base, with 8 bases remaining between them. Per germline, CDR1 MNHEY and CDR2 SVGEGT. The CDR3 has 13 amino acids. CDR3 DNA: TGTGCCAGCAGTGATGGACATAACTATGGCTACACCTTC. Its translation is CASSDGHNYGYTF.

V usage is TRBV5-4 and J usage is TRBJ1-1; D is undetermined. The germline CDR1 and CDR2 sequences are SGHNT and YYREEE (reference sequence). V lost 0 bases and J lost 8, with 14 bases in between. This CDR3 has 14 residues. The CDR3 sequence is CASSLGLGGGEAFF. As DNA, the CDR3 is TGTGCCAGCAGCTTGGGTTTAGGAGGTGGGGAAGCTTTCTTT. Drawing the rest from reference TRBV5-4 and TRBJ1-1, the complete variable domain is ETGVTQSPTHLIKTRGQQVTLRCSSQSGHNTVSWYQQALGQGPQFIFQYYREEENGRGNFPPRFSGLQFPNYSSELNVNALELDDSALYLCASSLGLGGGEAFFGQGTRLTVV.

This sequence joins TRBV2 and TRBJ1-1; weak D call: TRBD1 (5 bases). The V and J ends lost 2 bases and 6 bases respectively, with 10 bases between them. In germline, CDR1 is SNHLY, CDR2 FYNNEI. The CDR3 loop spans 13 amino acids. The CDR3 coding sequence is TGTGCCAGCAGTGAACTGGGACTGGCTGAAGCTTTCTTT. Residues: CASSELGLAEAFF.

The genes are TRBV11-3 and TRBJ2-1, with 10 positions matching TRBD1. The CDR3 is 15 residues long. The trim removed 5 bases at V and 4 bases at J, leaving 5 bases unmatched. The V gene's germline CDR1 is SGHNT and CDR2 YENEEA. In DNA, the CDR3 is TGTGCCAGCAGCCTTGGGACAGGGGTATACAATGAGCAGTTCTTC. This encodes CASSLGTGVYNEQFF.

The V gene is TRBV11-2, the J gene TRBJ1-5, with unresolved D. The germline V and J ends were trimmed by 1 base and 4 bases, with 11 bases remaining between them. The CDR3 has 15 residues. The germline CDR1 and CDR2 sequences are SGHAT and FQNNGV. The CDR3 sequence is CASSLGRAGNQPQHF. In DNA form, the CDR3 reads TGTGCCAGCAGCTTAGGTCGAGCGGGGAATCAGCCCCAGCATTTT.

This clone has only a few counts. The rearrangement links TRBV4-2 to TRBJ1-4; 11 bases are a match to TRBD1. Germline V gene lookup returns CDR1 LGHNA and CDR2 YNFKEQ. J lost 2 bases, V lost 3 bases, and 2 bases had no gene match. The CDR3 consists of 16 residues. The CDR3 DNA follows: TGTGCCAGCAGCCAGGGACAGGGGGATACTAATGAAAAACTGTTTTTT. It specifies CASSQGQGDTNEKLFF.

CDR3 sequence: CASSHLDRDLNEQFF. Written as DNA, the CDR3 is TGTGCCAGCAGCCACCTCGACAGGGATCTAAATGAGCAGTTCTTC. The V and J genes are TRBV11-2 and TRBJ2-1; 7 bases are a match to TRBD1. Germline-derived CDR1 and CDR2 are SGHAT and FQNNGV. V lost 5 bases, J lost 7 bases, and 11 bases stayed unmatched. The CDR3 is made up of 15 amino acids.

V gene TRBV5-4 combines with J gene TRBJ2-7, with TRBD2 matching 13 bases. Germline V gene sequence: CDR1 SGHNT, CDR2 YYREEE (reference sequence). V lost 2 bases, J lost 7 bases, and 3 bases stayed unmatched. The CDR3 is 14 amino acids. The CDR3 region is CASSLLAGGQEQYF. CDR3 DNA sequence: TGTGCCAGCAGCTTACTAGCGGGGGGGCAAGAGCAGTACTTC.

The genes are TRBV28 and TRBJ2-3; 10 bases agree with TRBD1. Germline CDR1 MDHEN, CDR2 SYDVKM. V shed 5 bases, J shed 3 bases, and the junction held 5 bases outside the gene matches. CDR3 length equals 15 residues. CDR3 loop: CASSTGTGVTDTQYF. The CDR3 region has the DNA TGTGCCAGCAGTACCGGGACAGGGGTAACAGATACGCAGTATTTT.

The chain joins TRBV2 to TRBJ1-5, with 10 positions matching TRBD1. The germline V gene has CDR1 SNHLY and CDR2 FYNNEI. V gave up 5 bases and J gave up 3 bases; unmatched junction bases: 4. The length of the CDR3 is 15 residues. The CDR3 here is CASSRDRGYNQPQHF. The CDR3 nucleotides read TGTGCCAGCAGTCGGGACAGGGGCTACAATCAGCCCCAGCATTTT.

The chain links TRBV5-1 to TRBJ1-3; no definite D call. Germline-derived CDR1 and CDR2 are SGHRS and YFSETQ. The CDR3 runs to 14 residues. The V end lost 2 bases, the J end lost 2 bases, and 8 bases lay between the germline ends. The CDR3 spells CASSLTSTGNTIYF. The CDR3 nucleotides are TGCGCCAGCAGCTTAACATCGACTGGAAACACCATATATTTT.

This sequence joins TRBV27 and TRBJ2-3; 8 bases align to TRBD2. The V gene end was trimmed by 5 bases and the J gene end by 4 bases; junction bases not matched to a gene: 8. CDR3 size: 15 residues. Germline V CDR1 and CDR2: MNHEY, SMNVEV (reference sequence). CDR3 bases: TGTGCCAGCAGTCGTCCCGGGACTAGGTCAGATACGCAGTATTTT. Its protein product is CASSRPGTRSDTQYF.

The chain couples TRBV3-1 (or the pseudogene TRBV3-2) to TRBJ2-7, with 14 bases aligning to TRBD2. The germline gives CDR1 LGHDT, CDR2 YNNKEL (reference sequence). There are 15 residues in the CDR3. The ends lost 5 bases at V and 3 bases at J; junction bases unmatched: 3. The CDR3 region has the DNA TGTGCCAGCAGCTGGGGGACTAGCGGGGGCTACGAGCAGTACTTC. Encoded protein: CASSWGTSGGYEQYF.

The gene calls are TRBV28 and TRBJ2-3, with 10 bases aligning to TRBD2. Per the germline V gene, CDR1 is MDHEN and CDR2 is SYDVKM. After removal of 6 bases from V and 1 base from J, the junction contained 10 bases not matched to a gene. The CDR3 spans 17 residues. This chain's CDR3 is CASRGTAGGRRTDTQYF. CDR3 sequence (DNA): TGTGCCAGCAGGGGGACAGCGGGGGGGCGCCGCACAGATACGCAGTATTTT.

The V call is TRBV6-5, the J call TRBJ2-3; 7 bases map to TRBD1. Trimming cost V 5 bases and J 0 bases; bases outside gene matches: 5. Germline CDR1 reads MNHEY; CDR2 reads SVGAGI. The CDR3 sequence is 15 residues long. CDR3: CASSPWTGSTDTQYF. The CDR3 DNA follows: TGTGCCAGCAGTCCCTGGACAGGAAGCACAGATACGCAGTATTTT.

The V and J genes are TRBV3-1 (or the pseudogene TRBV3-2) and TRBJ2-1, with 7 bases matching TRBD2. CDR1 and CDR2 from the germline V gene are LGHDT and YNNKEL (reference sequence). The V and J ends lost 3 bases and 1 base, in that order; junction bases with no gene match: 6. This CDR3 has 16 residues. The CDR3 reads CASSQGSGVSYNEQFF. The CDR3 DNA reads as TGTGCCAGCAGCCAGGGGAGCGGGGTTTCCTACAATGAGCAGTTCTTC.

The chain uses TRBV7-9 and TRBJ2-7; 7 bases map to TRBD1. Looked up from germline, CDR1 is SEHNR and CDR2 is FQNEAQ (reference sequence). Trimming cost V 5 bases and J 3 bases; bases outside gene matches: 10. The CDR3 is made up of 15 amino acids. This chain's CDR3 is CASSVRDRPLYEQYF. The CDR3 bases are TGTGCCAGCAGCGTCCGGGACAGACCCCTCTACGAGCAGTACTTC.

This chain joins TRBV11-2 and TRBJ2-1; TRBD2 might be the D (6 bases). The germline V and J ends were trimmed by 8 bases and 4 bases, with 12 bases remaining between them. The length of the CDR3 is 13 residues. CDR1 SGHAT and CDR2 FQNNGV come from the germline V gene. Here the CDR3 reads CASGGGGYNEQFF. DNA of the CDR3: TGTGCCAGCGGGGGAGGCGGGTACAATGAGCAGTTCTTC.

The chain is built from TRBV25-1 and TRBJ1-2, with D tentatively TRBD1 (5 bases). Trimming removed 8 bases at V and 2 bases at J, with 9 bases between. The CDR3 extends over 12 amino acids. CDR1 and CDR2 (germline): MGHDK, SYGVNS. The DNA for the CDR3 is TGTGCCAGCGACCAGGGCAACTATGGCTACACCTTC. Amino acid sequence: CASDQGNYGYTF.

This clone was picked up a small number of times. In the same sample, other DNA sequences code for this CDR3. The chain combines TRBV2 with TRBJ1-1; D perhaps matches TRBD1 (6 bases). The CDR3 spans 14 residues. V was pared by 4 bases and J by 2 bases, with 11 bases between. Per germline, CDR1 SNHLY and CDR2 FYNNEI. This CDR3 reads CASSGRGRNTEAFF. The CDR3 DNA sequence: TGTGCCAGCAGTGGCAGGGGACGCAACACTGAAGCTTTCTTT.

The chain uses TRBV5-1 and TRBJ1-4; D is possibly TRBD1 (5 bases). CDR3 length: 14 residues. Between the trimmed V and J ends, which lost 2 bases and 8 bases, there was a span of 13 bases. Looked up from germline, CDR1 is SGHRS and CDR2 is YFSETQ. DNA for the CDR3: TGCGCCAGCAGCTTCGCAGGGTTGGAGGAAAAACTGTTTTTT. Encoded protein: CASSFAGLEEKLFF.

J is TRBJ2-1 and V is TRBV7-2; TRBD1 is a possible D gene (7 bases). Germline-derived CDR1 and CDR2 are SGHTA and FQGNSA. V was shortened by 5 bases and J by 4 bases, with 15 bases between the two germline ends. CDR3 size: 15 residues. CDR3 sequence reads: CASSGEDRPYNEQFF. The CDR3 nucleotides read TGTGCCAGCAGCGGGGAGGACAGGCCATACAATGAGCAGTTCTTC.

The V and J genes are TRBV13 and TRBJ2-1; D may be TRBD2 (5 bases). Trimming cost V 5 bases and J 0 bases, with 14 bases left between them. The CDR3 has 16 residues. The germline CDR1 and CDR2 sequences are PRHDT and FYEKMQ (reference sequence). The CDR3 DNA reads as TGTGCCAGCAGCACCCTCCTAGCTGGCTCCTACAATGAGCAGTTCTTC. Its protein is CASSTLLAGSYNEQFF. The whole variable domain, remainder taken from reference TRBV13 and TRBJ2-1, is AAGVIQSPRHLIKEKRETATLKCYPIPRHDTVYWYQQGPGQDPQFLISFYEKMQSDKGSIPDRFSAQQFSDYHSELNMSSLELGDSALYFCASSTLLAGSYNEQFFGPGTRLTVL.

The rearrangement uses TRBV7-9 and TRBJ1-2; tentatively, D is TRBD1 (6 bases). Germline CDR1 is SEHNR and CDR2 is FQNEAQ (reference sequence). The CDR3 spans 16 residues. The V end lost 5 bases, the J end lost 3 bases, and 19 bases lay between the germline ends. The CDR3 here is CASSSSRDTRDYGYTF. CDR3 in DNA: TGTGCCAGCAGCAGTTCCCGGGACACAAGGGACTATGGCTACACCTTC.

The chain joins TRBV6-5 to TRBJ1-1; D might be TRBD1 (6 bases). CDR3 length: 14 amino acids. Germline V lookup: CDR1 MNHEY, CDR2 SVGAGI. V lost 6 bases and J 5 bases, leaving 16 bases between the germline ends. The CDR3 reads CASSRFRGGTEAFF. The CDR3 nucleotides read TGTGCCAGCAGCCGTTTTAGGGGGGGGACTGAAGCTTTCTTT.

The V gene is TRBV7-2, the J gene TRBJ2-2; possibly TRBD2 for D (5 bases). Trimming took 2 bases from V and 4 from J, leaving 11 bases between them. Germline CDR1 and CDR2: SGHTA and FQGNSA. The CDR3 has 15 amino acids. This CDR3 reads CASSLRGLGTGELFF. The CDR3 coding sequence is TGTGCCAGCAGCTTAAGAGGGTTGGGCACCGGGGAGCTGTTTTTT. The full variable domain, completed using reference TRBV7-2 and TRBJ2-2, is GAGVSQSPSNKVTEKGKDVELRCDPISGHTALYWYRQSLGQGLEFLIYFQGNSAPDKSGLPSDRFSAERTGGSVSTLTIQRTQQEDSAVYLCASSLRGLGTGELFFGEGSRLTVL.